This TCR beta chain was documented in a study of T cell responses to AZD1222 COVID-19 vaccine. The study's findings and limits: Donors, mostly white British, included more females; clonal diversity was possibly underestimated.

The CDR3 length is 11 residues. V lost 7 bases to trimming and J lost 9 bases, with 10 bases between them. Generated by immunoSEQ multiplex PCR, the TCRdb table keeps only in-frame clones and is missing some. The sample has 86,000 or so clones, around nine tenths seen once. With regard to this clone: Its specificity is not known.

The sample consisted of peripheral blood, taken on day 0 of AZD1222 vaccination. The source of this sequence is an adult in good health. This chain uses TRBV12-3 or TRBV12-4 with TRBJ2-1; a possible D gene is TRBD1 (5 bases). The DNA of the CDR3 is TGTGCCAGCAAGGGGTGGAGTGAGCAGTTCTTC. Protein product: CASKGWSEQFF.